This entry lists 24 T cell receptor beta chains sequenced from one sample in a study of early T cells in non-severe SARS-CoV-2 infection. TCRdb analysed the 5' RACE reads with MiXCR anew, one entry per CDR3 protein. The data show some 60,000 distinct CDR3 sequences, with around 10% seen just once and 15% to 20% held by the top ten. Source material: whole blood. The receptor source for this set is an adult who was a healthcare worker with PCR-confirmed SARS-CoV-2 infection or an uninfected control (not recorded which).

This rearrangement joins TRBV7-2 to TRBJ1-2; D unclear. The CDR3 sequence is 15 residues long. Trimming took 1 base from V and 7 from J, leaving 16 bases between them. Germline values: CDR1 SGHTA, CDR2 FQGNSA. In DNA, the CDR3 is TGTGCCAGCAGCTTAGATCCGGGAGTGGTGGGTGGCTACACCTTC. This sequence encodes CASSLDPGVVGGYTF.

The V and J genes are TRBV4-1 and TRBJ1-1; D is uncertain. V shed 9 bases and J shed 1 base, with 12 bases lying between them. This CDR3 region has 13 residues. Per germline, CDR1 MGHRA and CDR2 YSYEKL. The CDR3 DNA sequence: TGCGCCAGTCGAGGGTGGGCGAACACTGAAGCTTTCTTT. Translating gives CASRGWANTEAFF.

This clonotype came up many times. The V gene is TRBV5-1, the J gene TRBJ2-3, with D unresolved. This CDR3 comprises 13 residues. V lost 8 bases, J lost 4 bases, and 14 bases lay in between. Per the germline V gene, CDR1 is SGHRS and CDR2 is YFSETQ. This chain's CDR3 is CASGSGGSDTQYF. The DNA of the CDR3 is TGCGCCAGTGGGTCCGGTGGATCAGATACGCAGTATTTT.

This clonotype was seen more than once but under ten times. The genes are TRBV20-1 and TRBJ2-7; a possible D gene is TRBD2 (5 bases). CDR1 is DFQATT, CDR2 SNEGSKA, per germline (reference sequence). The CDR3 extends over 13 amino acids. The V gene lost 8 bases and the J gene lost 2 bases, with 16 bases spanning the gap. The CDR3 sequence: CSYHVSGTYEQYF. The CDR3 nucleotides read TGCAGTTACCACGTCTCGGGGACCTACGAGCAGTACTTC.

This clonotype was observed a handful of times. The genes are TRBV28 and TRBJ2-1; the D gene is possibly TRBD2 (7 bases). CDR1 MDHEN and CDR2 SYDVKM come from the germline V gene. The V end lost 10 bases, the J end lost 5 bases, and 24 bases lay between the germline ends. This CDR3 has 16 amino acids. The CDR3 nucleotides read TGTGCCACCGAGGGGGTTAGCGGGTCTAAGAACAATGAGCAGTTCTTC. This codes for CATEGVSGSKNNEQFF.

In its sample, this clonotype was seen many times. The chain employs TRBV12-3 or TRBV12-4 and TRBJ2-2, with 9 bases that match TRBD1. Germline trimming cut 6 bases from V and 2 bases from J; bases unmatched to any gene: 13. CDR3 length: 18 residues. The CDR3 region has the DNA TGTGCCAGCAGCCGTCCCGGGACAGGGACTCCCAACACCGGGGAGCTGTTTTTT. Amino acids: CASSRPGTGTPNTGELFF.

This clonotype was found a few times. The rearrangement links TRBV29-1 to TRBJ2-6; 7 bases line up with TRBD1. The germline V gene has CDR1 SQVTM and CDR2 ANQGSEA. V dropped 6 bases and J dropped 0; count of bases not matched to a gene: 8. This CDR3 spans 16 amino acids. The CDR3 DNA sequence: TGCAGCGTCGGACAGGCAATGACCTCTGGGGCCAACGTCCTGACTTTC. It encodes CSVGQAMTSGANVLTF.

The gene calls are TRBV28 and TRBJ2-1; tentatively, D is TRBD2 (7 bases). Germline V gene lookup returns CDR1 MDHEN and CDR2 SYDVKM. This CDR3 has 13 amino acids. Trimming took 2 bases from V and 8 from J, leaving 10 bases between them. CDR3 sequence: CASSLGGADEQFF. CDR3 sequence (DNA): TGTGCCAGCAGTTTAGGGGGGGCCGATGAGCAGTTCTTC.

CDR3 nucleotide sequence: TGTGCCAGCAGCCCACACTTAGGGAGCACTGAAGCTTTCTTT. Residues: CASSPHLGSTEAFF. The gene calls are TRBV9 and TRBJ1-1, with unresolved D. Germline values: CDR1 SGDLS, CDR2 YYNGEE. The CDR3 runs to 14 residues. Trimming cost V 4 bases and J 4 bases, with 14 bases left between them.

This clonotype was observed many times. The genes are TRBV7-2 and TRBJ1-4; 7 bases agree with TRBD1. The CDR3 has 16 residues. CDR1 SGHTA and CDR2 FQGNSA come from the germline V gene. Trimming cost V 0 bases and J 5 bases; bases outside gene matches: 6. CDR3 nucleotides: TGTGCCAGCAGCTTAGCGAACGACAGGGTAAATGAAAAACTGTTTTTT. This gives the protein CASSLANDRVNEKLFF.

There are many counts of this clonotype. The rearrangement joins TRBV7-9 to TRBJ2-3, with D possibly matching TRBD2 (6 bases). Germline CDR1 reads SEHNR; CDR2 reads FQNEAQ (reference sequence). Trimming took off 6 bases at V and 4 bases at J, with 26 bases between the two ends. The CDR3 sequence is 18 residues long. For the CDR3, the DNA is TGTGCCAGCAGTGGAGGGTCAACAGAGATTGGTTTCTCAGATACGCAGTATTTT. Protein sequence: CASSGGSTEIGFSDTQYF.

This chain connects TRBV12-3 or TRBV12-4 to TRBJ2-2; D gene uncertain. V lost 5 bases and J 3 bases, leaving 10 bases between the germline ends. The CDR3 is 14 residues long. DNA of the CDR3: TGTGCCAGCAGTAAGGGCCTGTACACCGGGGAGCTGTTTTTT. It encodes CASSKGLYTGELFF.

The rearrangement uses TRBV28 and TRBJ2-7, with a tentative D call TRBD1 (5 bases). The CDR3 totals 14 residues. V was trimmed by 2 bases and J by 2 bases, leaving 10 bases between them. Germline CDR1 is MDHEN and CDR2 is SYDVKM. The CDR3 spells CASSLRPRAYEQYF. The CDR3, as DNA: TGTGCCAGCAGTTTAAGGCCCAGGGCCTACGAGCAGTACTTC. Filled out from reference TRBV28 and TRBJ2-7, the complete variable domain reads DVKVTQSSRYLVKRTGEKVFLECVQDMDHENMFWYRQDPGLGLRLIYFSYDVKMKEKGDIPEGYSVSREKKERFSLILESASTNQTSMYLCASSLRPRAYEQYFGPGTRLTVT.

The rearrangement joins TRBV29-1 to TRBJ2-3; no clear D gene. Trimming took off 4 bases at V and 6 bases at J, with 14 bases between the two ends. Germline CDR1 SQVTM, CDR2 ANQGSEA. The CDR3 has 13 residues. Written as DNA, the CDR3 is TGCAGCGTTGTAGTCACTGTCGCTGATACGCAGTATTTT. It translates to CSVVVTVADTQYF.

The chain has TRBV6-1 and TRBJ1-2; 7 nucleotides match TRBD1. This CDR3 has 16 amino acids. The J segment lost 8 bases and the V segment lost 2 bases, leaving 14 bases of the junction unmatched. Germline V gene lookup returns CDR1 MNHNS and CDR2 SASEGT. CDR3 protein: CASSETSWTGASGYTF. The CDR3 DNA sequence: TGTGCCAGCAGTGAAACGTCCTGGACAGGCGCGAGCGGCTACACCTTC.

This chain joins TRBV4-2 and TRBJ1-2, with D tentatively TRBD1 (6 bases). The CDR3 runs 16 residues. Trimming removed 1 base from V and 2 bases from J, with 14 bases in between. Germline V gives CDR1 LGHNA, CDR2 YNFKEQ. Here the CDR3 reads CASSQGSGGRNYGYTF. The CDR3 DNA reads TGTGCCAGCAGCCAAGGCTCCGGGGGGCGGAACTATGGCTACACCTTC.

This clonotype has at least ten counts. This chain links TRBV28 with TRBJ2-1, with 13 bases fitting TRBD2. Looked up from germline, CDR1 is MDHEN and CDR2 is SYDVKM. The trim removed 10 bases at V and 0 bases at J, leaving 15 bases unmatched. This CDR3 comprises 19 residues. Here the CDR3 DNA reads TGTGCCACCCAACCCCTGACTAGCGGGAGGACGGGCTCCTACAATGAGCAGTTCTTC. Its protein is CATQPLTSGRTGSYNEQFF.

In this sample, this clonotype turned up a few times. This chain links TRBV12-3 or TRBV12-4 with TRBJ1-1; D remains ambiguous. Trimming stripped 6 bases from V and 5 bases from J, with 7 bases between. The CDR3 is made up of 11 amino acids. CDR3 in amino acids: CASSRVTEAFF. CDR3 bases: TGTGCCAGCAGCCGGGTAACTGAAGCTTTCTTT.

There are many counts of this clonotype. This chain links TRBV30 with TRBJ2-3; possibly TRBD2 for D (6 bases). The CDR3 contains 10 residues. From germline, CDR1 is GTSNPN and CDR2 SVGIG (reference sequence). The CDR3 DNA sequence: TGTGCTTGCGGAGGGGATACGCAGTATTTT. This translates into CACGGDTQYF.

This clonotype was seen repeatedly, ten times or more. The V and J genes are TRBV4-3 and TRBJ2-2; TRBD2 matches at 16 bases. V shed 1 base, J shed 2 bases, and the junction held 7 bases outside the gene matches. Germline V gives CDR1 LGHNA, CDR2 YSLEER. There are 20 residues in the CDR3. The CDR3 coding sequence is TGCGCCAGCAGCCAAGCCCCGGGACTAGCGGGAGGGCCCAACACCGGGGAGCTGTTTTTT. Protein: CASSQAPGLAGGPNTGELFF.

This clonotype was found a few times. The chain is built from TRBV9 and TRBJ2-3; D is undetermined. CDR1 is SGDLS and CDR2 is YYNGEE in the germline V gene. CDR3 size: 15 residues. The V gene lost 0 bases and the J gene lost 0 bases, with 8 bases spanning the gap. CDR3 sequence reads: CASSVDVVSTDTQYF. As DNA, the CDR3 is TGTGCCAGCAGCGTAGATGTGGTTAGCACAGATACGCAGTATTTT.

The V call is TRBV6-2 or TRBV6-3, the J call TRBJ1-5; D unclear. V shed 0 bases and J shed 6 bases, with 3 bases lying between them. The CDR3 has 12 amino acids. Germline CDR1 MNHEY, CDR2 SVGEGT. DNA for the CDR3: TGTGCCAGCAGTTACTCTGGTCAGCCCCAGCATTTT. Protein: CASSYSGQPQHF.

This clonotype occurred many times. The chain employs TRBV6-2 or TRBV6-3 and TRBJ2-7, with 8 bases identical to TRBD1. Germline trimming cut 7 bases from V and 2 bases from J; bases unmatched to any gene: 1. This CDR3 spans 12 amino acids. Germline V CDR1 and CDR2: MNHEY, SVGEGT. DNA of the CDR3: TGTGCCAGCACGGACAGGGCCTACGAGCAGTACTTC. It encodes CASTDRAYEQYF.

This clonotype was seen at least ten times. The chain links TRBV6-2 or TRBV6-3 to TRBJ2-1; 7 bases line up with TRBD2. The germline gives CDR1 MNHEY, CDR2 SVGEGT. V was clipped by 2 bases and J by 8 bases; unmatched bases: 18. The CDR3 is made up of 18 amino acids. The CDR3 loop is CASSYRARWGGSRDEQFF. CDR3 coding DNA: TGTGCCAGCAGTTACCGCGCCCGGTGGGGCGGGAGTAGGGATGAGCAGTTCTTC.